The source of this T cell receptor (beta chain) is a study of blood T cell repertoires in COVID-19. Overall study: Sites in the United States, Italy and Spain provided acute and convalescent COVID-19 samples.

Trimming pared 4 bases from V and 4 bases from J, leaving 10 bases between. The V gene's germline CDR1 is MGHDK and CDR2 SYGVNS. CDR3 length: 14 residues. Assay used: immunoSEQ multiplex PCR; TCRdb lists only in-frame clones, some missing. The data show 190,000 or so clones, roughly four fifths seen once. Recovered status applied to Cohort 3 donors who had two consecutive negative PCRs. It also applied to those with clearance or with symptom resolution. The chain uses TRBV25-1 and TRBJ1-4; no clear D. This clonotype was sampled from a man aged 35 to 55 who had recovered from COVID-19. Material for sequencing was PBMCs or T cells enriched from blood (not recorded which). CDR3 DNA: TGTGCCAGCAGTGGCTATGGAGGTAATGAAAAACTGTTTTTT. Its protein is CASSGYGGNEKLFF.